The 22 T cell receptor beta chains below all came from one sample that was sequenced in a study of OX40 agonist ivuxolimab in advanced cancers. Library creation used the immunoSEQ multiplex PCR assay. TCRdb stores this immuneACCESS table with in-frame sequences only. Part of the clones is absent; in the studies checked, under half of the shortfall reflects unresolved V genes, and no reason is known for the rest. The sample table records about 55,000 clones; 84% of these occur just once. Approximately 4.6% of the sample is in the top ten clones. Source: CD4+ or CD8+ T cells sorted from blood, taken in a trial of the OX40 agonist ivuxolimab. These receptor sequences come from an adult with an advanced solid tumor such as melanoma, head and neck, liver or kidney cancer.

Written as DNA, the CDR3 is TGTGCCAGCAGCTTAGCGGGTTCCCCGGGTCCGTACTTC. It specifies CASSLAGSPGPYF. V gene TRBV11-3 combines with J gene TRBJ2-5; D is ambiguous. CDR3 size: 13 residues. Between the trimmed V and J ends, which lost 1 base and 13 bases, there was a span of 16 bases. The germline CDR1 and CDR2 sequences are SGHNT and YENEEA.

CDR3 residues: CASSLGVANYGYTF. The CDR3 DNA follows: TGTGCCAGCAGCCTAGGTGTGGCTAACTATGGCTACACCTTC. This chain joins TRBV14 and TRBJ1-2; D gene uncertain. Between the trimmed V and J ends, which lost 4 bases and 0 bases, there was a span of 9 bases. This CDR3 is 14 amino acids long. The V gene's germline CDR1 is SGHDN and CDR2 FVKESK.

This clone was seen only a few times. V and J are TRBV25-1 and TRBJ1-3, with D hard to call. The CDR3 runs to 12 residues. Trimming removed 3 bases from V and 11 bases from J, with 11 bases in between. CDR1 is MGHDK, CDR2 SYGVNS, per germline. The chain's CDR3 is CASSEEWPAIYF. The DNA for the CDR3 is TGTGCCAGCAGTGAGGAGTGGCCGGCCATATATTTT.

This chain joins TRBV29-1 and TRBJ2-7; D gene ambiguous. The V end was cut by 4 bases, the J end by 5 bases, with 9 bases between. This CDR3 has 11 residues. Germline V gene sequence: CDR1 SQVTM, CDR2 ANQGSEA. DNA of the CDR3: TGCAGCGTTGGGCTTATAGACGAGCAGTACTTC. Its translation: CSVGLIDEQYF.

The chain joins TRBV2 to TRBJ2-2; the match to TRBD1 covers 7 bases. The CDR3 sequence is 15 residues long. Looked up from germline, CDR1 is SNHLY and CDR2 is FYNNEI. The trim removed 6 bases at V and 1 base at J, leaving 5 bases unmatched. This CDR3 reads CASSGDSVNTGELFF. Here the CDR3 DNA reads TGTGCCAGCAGCGGGGACAGTGTGAACACCGGGGAGCTGTTTTTT.

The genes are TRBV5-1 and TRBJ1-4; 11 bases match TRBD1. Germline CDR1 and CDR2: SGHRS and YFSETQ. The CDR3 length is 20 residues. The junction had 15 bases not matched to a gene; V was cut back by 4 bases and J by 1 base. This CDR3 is CASSLWTGGSGFVTNEKLFF. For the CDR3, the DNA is TGCGCCAGCAGCCTCTGGACAGGGGGCAGTGGATTTGTAACTAATGAAAAACTGTTTTTT.

The chain's CDR3 is CASSLTNRGYEQYF. The CDR3 DNA follows: TGTGCCAGCAGCTTGACAAACAGGGGCTACGAGCAGTACTTC. The chain employs TRBV5-4 and TRBJ2-7; 7 bases line up with TRBD1. In germline, CDR1 is SGHNT, CDR2 YYREEE (reference sequence). With 1 base clipped from V and 3 bases from J, the junction kept 4 bases outside the gene matches. CDR3 length: 14 amino acids.

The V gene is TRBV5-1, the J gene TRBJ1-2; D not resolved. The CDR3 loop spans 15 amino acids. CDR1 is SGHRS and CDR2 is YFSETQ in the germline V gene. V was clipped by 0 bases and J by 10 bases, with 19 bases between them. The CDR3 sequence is CASSLAQGTPPTYTF. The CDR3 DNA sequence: TGCGCCAGCAGCTTGGCTCAAGGCACACCACCGACCTACACCTTC.

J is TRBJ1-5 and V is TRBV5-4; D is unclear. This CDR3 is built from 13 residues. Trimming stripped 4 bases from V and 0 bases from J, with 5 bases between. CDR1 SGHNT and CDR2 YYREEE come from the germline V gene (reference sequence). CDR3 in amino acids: CASSPDSNQPQHF. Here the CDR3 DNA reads TGTGCCAGCAGCCCGGATAGCAATCAGCCCCAGCATTTT.

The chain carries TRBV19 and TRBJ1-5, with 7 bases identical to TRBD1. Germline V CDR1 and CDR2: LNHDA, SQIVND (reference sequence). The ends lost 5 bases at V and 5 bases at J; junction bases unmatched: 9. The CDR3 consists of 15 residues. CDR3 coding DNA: TGTGCCAGTAGTCTTTCGACAGGGTCGGATCAGCCCCAGCATTTT. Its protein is CASSLSTGSDQPQHF.

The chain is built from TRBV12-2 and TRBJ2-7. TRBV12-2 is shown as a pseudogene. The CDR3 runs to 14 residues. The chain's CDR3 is CASRLVAGYYEQYF. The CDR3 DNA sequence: TGTGCAAGTCGCTTAGTGGCCGGTTACTACGAGCAGTACTTC.

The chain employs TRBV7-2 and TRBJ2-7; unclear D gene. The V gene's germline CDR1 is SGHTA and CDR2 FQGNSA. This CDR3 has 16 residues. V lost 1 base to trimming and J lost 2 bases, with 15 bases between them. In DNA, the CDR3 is TGTGCCAGCAGCTTAGGGGCTCGGGCAGGCCCCTACGAGCAGTACTTC. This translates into CASSLGARAGPYEQYF. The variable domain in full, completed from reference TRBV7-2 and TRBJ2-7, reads GAGVSQSPSNKVTEKGKDVELRCDPISGHTALYWYRQSLGQGLEFLIYFQGNSAPDKSGLPSDRFSAERTGGSVSTLTIQRTQQEDSAVYLCASSLGARAGPYEQYFGPGTRLTVT.

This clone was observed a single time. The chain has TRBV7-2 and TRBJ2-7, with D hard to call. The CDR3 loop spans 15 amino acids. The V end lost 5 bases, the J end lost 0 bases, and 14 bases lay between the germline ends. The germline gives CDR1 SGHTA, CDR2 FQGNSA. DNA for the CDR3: TGTGCCAGCAGCGAAGGATCCCCCCTCTCCTACGAGCAGTACTTC. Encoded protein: CASSEGSPLSYEQYF.

Here the CDR3 DNA reads TGTGCCAGTAGTATAGGGGTTGGACTAGCGGGAGGAGTGAACGAGCAGTACTTC. Protein sequence: CASSIGVGLAGGVNEQYF. This sequence joins TRBV19 and TRBJ2-7; 14 positions agree with TRBD2. CDR3 length: 18 amino acids. With 1 base clipped from V and 5 bases from J, the junction kept 10 bases outside the gene matches. In germline, CDR1 is LNHDA, CDR2 SQIVND (reference sequence).

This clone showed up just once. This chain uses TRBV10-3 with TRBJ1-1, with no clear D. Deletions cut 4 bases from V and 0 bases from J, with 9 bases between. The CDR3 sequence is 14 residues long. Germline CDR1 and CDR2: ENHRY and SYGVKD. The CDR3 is CAISAGDLNTEAFF. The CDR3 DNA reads TGTGCCATCAGTGCTGGAGATTTGAACACTGAAGCTTTCTTT.

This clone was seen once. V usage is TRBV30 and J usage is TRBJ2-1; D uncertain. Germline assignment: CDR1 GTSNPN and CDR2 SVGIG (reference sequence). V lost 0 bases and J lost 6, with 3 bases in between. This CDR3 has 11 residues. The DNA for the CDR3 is TGTGCCTGGAGTGTACGCAATGAGCAGTTCTTC. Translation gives CAWSVRNEQFF.

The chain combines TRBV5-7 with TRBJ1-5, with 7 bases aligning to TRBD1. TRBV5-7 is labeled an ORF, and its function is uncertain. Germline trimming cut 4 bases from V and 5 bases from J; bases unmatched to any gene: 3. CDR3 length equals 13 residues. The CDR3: CASSRDRDQPQHF. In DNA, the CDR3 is TGTGCCAGCAGCCGAGACAGGGATCAGCCCCAGCATTTT.

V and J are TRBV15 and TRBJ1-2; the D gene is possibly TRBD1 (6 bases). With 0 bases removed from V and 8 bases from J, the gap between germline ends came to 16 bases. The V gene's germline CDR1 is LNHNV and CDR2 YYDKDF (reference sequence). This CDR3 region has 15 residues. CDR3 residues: CATSRDNRAQGGYTF. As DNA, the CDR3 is TGTGCCACCAGCAGAGACAACAGGGCCCAGGGCGGCTACACCTTC.

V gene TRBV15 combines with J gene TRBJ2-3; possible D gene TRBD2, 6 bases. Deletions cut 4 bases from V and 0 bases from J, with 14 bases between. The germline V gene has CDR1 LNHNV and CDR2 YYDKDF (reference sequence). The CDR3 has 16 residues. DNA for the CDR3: TGTGCCACCAGCACCCGAGGGAGGACTAGCACAGATACGCAGTATTTT. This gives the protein CATSTRGRTSTDTQYF.

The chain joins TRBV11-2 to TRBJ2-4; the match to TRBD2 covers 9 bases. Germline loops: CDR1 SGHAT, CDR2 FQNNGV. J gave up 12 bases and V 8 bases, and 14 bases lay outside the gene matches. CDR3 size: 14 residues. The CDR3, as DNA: TGTGCCAGCGCACCATTGGGCGGGAGGGCCGGTCAGTACTTC. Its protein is CASAPLGGRAGQYF.

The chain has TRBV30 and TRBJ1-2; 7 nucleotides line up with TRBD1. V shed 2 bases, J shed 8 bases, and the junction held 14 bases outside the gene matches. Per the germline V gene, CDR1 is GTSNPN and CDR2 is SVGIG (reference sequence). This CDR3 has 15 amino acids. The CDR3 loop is CAWSTGTATLGGYTF. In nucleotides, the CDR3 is TGTGCCTGGAGTACCGGGACAGCTACTCTGGGGGGCTACACCTTC.

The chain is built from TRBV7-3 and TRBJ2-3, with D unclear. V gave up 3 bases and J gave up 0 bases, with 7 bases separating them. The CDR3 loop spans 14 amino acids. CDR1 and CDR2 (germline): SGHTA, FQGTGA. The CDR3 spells CASSFGGSTDTQYF. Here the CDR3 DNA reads TGTGCCAGCAGCTTTGGCGGCAGCACAGATACGCAGTATTTT.